This T cell receptor beta chain was recorded in a study of early stage breast cancer tumors. Study details: Of roughly 17 invasive breast tumors, about a dozen were hormone receptor-positive, HER2-negative.

Each sample had two DNA replicates, roughly 0.48 ug blood or roughly 1.5 ug tissue. Repertoires were generated with immunoSEQ multiplex PCR, while TCRdb's copy carries only in-frame clones and drops some. The sample has tens of thousands of clones; roughly 77% are singletons. Notes on the study in general: Compared with adjacent normal breast tissue, tumors showed about 2.3-fold greater T cell density and higher clonality. Enriched TCRB sequences shared across patients were mostly commonly generated sequences.

This clone was counted a single time. As yet, its antigen is unknown. This CDR3 is 14 amino acids long. Trimming took off 3 bases at V and 5 bases at J, with 14 bases between the two ends. Germline V lookup: CDR1 SGDLS, CDR2 YYNGEE. The V gene is TRBV9, the J gene TRBJ2-5; D ambiguous. This clonotype was obtained from a person aged 35-55 years with breast cancer. The sequencing sample was made of blood. Written as DNA, the CDR3 is TGTGCCAGCAGCGCTGACCTTTCTTCGGAGACCCAGTACTTC. Translated, it gives CASSADLSSETQYF. The full variable domain, in which reference TRBV9 and TRBJ2-5 provide the parts outside the CDR3, is DSGVTQTPKHLITATGQRVTLRCSPRSGDLSVYWYQQSLDQGLQFLIQYYNGEERAKGNILERFSAQQFPDLHSELNLSSLELGDSALYFCASSADLSSETQYFGPGTRLLVL.